This TCR beta chain was observed in a study of chemoradiotherapy in HPV16-positive cancers. Samples were taken several times over chemoradiotherapy. The CDR3 consists of 16 residues. V was cut by 0 bases and J by 6 bases, with 15 bases left in between. Germline V gene data show CDR1 as LNHDA and CDR2 as SQIVND (reference sequence). The protocol was immunoSEQ multiplex PCR, while the TCRdb copy is restricted to in-frame clones and leaves out a portion. The sample yields fewer than 15,000 clones, around 90% seen once. This sequence originates from a human donor with HPV-associated anogenital cancer. The chain carries TRBV19 and TRBJ2-1, with D tentatively TRBD1 (8 bases). The sequencing here drew on blood, taken from a patient who underwent chemoradiotherapy. The CDR3 loop reads CASSIDQGAGANEQFF. CDR3 coding DNA: TGTGCCAGTAGTATAGATCAGGGGGCGGGGGCCAATGAGCAGTTCTTC.